This T cell receptor beta chain was recovered during a study of blood T cells in healthy people across ages. Using a J-beta primer mix together with a sample-barcoded 5' primer, a second PCR was run for roughly 7 to 11 cycles. Per-sample output comprised a minimum of 2.5 million paired-end reads containing CDR3. From the 5' RACE reads, TCRdb called clonotypes with MiXCR, one entry per CDR3 protein. The table includes roughly 930,000 distinct CDR3 sequences, around 48% detected once. Germline CDR1 ENHRY, CDR2 SYGVKD. The ends were cut back, 10 bases at V and 1 base at J, with 17 bases in the middle. This CDR3 region has 14 residues. This clonotype has just a few counts. The antigen is undetermined. General observations from the study: Age advanced and TCR beta diversity per million T cells fell, roughly linearly. A greater number of naive CD4+ cells and higher diversity distinguished long-lived donors from aged donors.

This sequence joins TRBV10-3 and TRBJ2-7; D tentatively fits TRBD1 or TRBD2 (5 bases each). The TCR comes from a young man in good health. The sequenced material came from blood. As DNA, the CDR3 is TGTGCCACATGGGACGGTTTAGGGTCCTACGAGCAGTACTTC. The encoded protein is CATWDGLGSYEQYF.